This T cell receptor beta chain was profiled in a study of cytomegalovirus exposure and HLA in healthy donors. Study findings and constraints: Among TCR beta chains of equal frequency, HLA-associated ones were more clonally expanded in a later analysis. Later analysis showed most CMV-associated TCR beta chains appearing HLA-restricted. Sequencing depth roughly uniform across donors was assumed in presence/absence analyses.

Concerning this clone itself: Antigen unknown.

This PCR relied on a set of 60 Vbeta primers and 13 Jbeta primers. The table came from immunoSEQ multiplex PCR; TCRdb's copy has only in-frame clones and leaves some out. The sample contains 120,000 or so clones, 17% of which appear only once. V was trimmed by 6 bases and J by 4 bases, leaving 13 bases between them. This CDR3 is built from 14 residues. Germline-derived CDR1 and CDR2 are MDHEN and SYDVKM. The clonotype originates from a female donor in good health and CMV-seropositive. V usage is TRBV28 and J usage is TRBJ1-3; weak D call: TRBD1 (5 bases). The sequencing sample was made of PBMCs. The CDR3 sequence is CASRLWGGGNTIYF. CDR3 nucleotide sequence: TGTGCCAGCAGGCTATGGGGCGGCGGAAACACCATATATTTT.